Following are 15 T cell receptor beta chains from one sample sequenced in a study of cytomegalovirus exposure and HLA in healthy donors. Researchers ran the PCR with 60 Vbeta and 13 Jbeta primers. Some clones are missing from TCRdb's copy, which holds only in-frame ones; the method was immunoSEQ multiplex PCR. The sample has some 200,000 clones, over 75% seen once. Material: PBMCs. Every receptor here comes from a boy aged 2 to 10 in good health and CMV-seronegative.

The V gene is TRBV5-6, the J gene TRBJ2-1; maybe TRBD1 (5 bases). The CDR3 has 13 amino acids. Looked up from germline, CDR1 is SGHDT and CDR2 is YYEEEE. Trimming removed 0 bases at V and 7 bases at J, with 8 bases between. CDR3 sequence (DNA): TGTGCCAGCAGCTTGGCCGCAGGGAATGAGCAGTTCTTC. Amino acids: CASSLAAGNEQFF.

The chain links TRBV4-2 to TRBJ2-6; unclear D gene. CDR3 length: 15 amino acids. CDR1 LGHNA and CDR2 YNFKEQ come from the germline V gene. V was pared by 4 bases and J by 0 bases, with 7 bases between. CDR3 coding DNA: TGTGCCAGCAGCCGCGCCTCCTCTGGGGCCAACGTCCTGACTTTC. This encodes CASSRASSGANVLTF.

In this sample, this clone turned up a few times. The chain links TRBV7-8 to TRBJ1-1; D not resolved. Trimming left V 1 base short and J 1 base short, with 7 bases between. This CDR3 comprises 14 residues. The germline V gene encodes CDR1 SGHVS and CDR2 FQNEAQ. The CDR3 is CASSLERENTEAFF. In DNA, the CDR3 is TGTGCCAGCAGCTTAGAGAGGGAGAACACTGAAGCTTTCTTT.

The chain's CDR3 is CASSPNSDGYGYTF. CDR3 nucleotide sequence: TGTGCCAGTAGTCCCAACAGTGACGGCTATGGCTACACCTTC. This rearrangement joins TRBV19 to TRBJ1-2; no reliable D call. The CDR3 spans 14 residues. Germline V gives CDR1 LNHDA, CDR2 SQIVND (reference sequence). Trimming removed 5 bases from V and 4 bases from J, with 14 bases in between.

The chain uses TRBV7-9 and TRBJ2-7; TRBD2 matches at 9 bases. From germline, CDR1 is SEHNR and CDR2 FQNEAQ (reference sequence). This CDR3 is 15 amino acids long. The J segment lost 3 bases and the V segment lost 2 bases, leaving 5 bases of the junction unmatched. DNA of the CDR3: TGTGCCAGCAGCTTATCGGGCGGGGGGGGCTACGAGCAGTACTTC. Its protein product is CASSLSGGGGYEQYF.

V usage is TRBV9 and J usage is TRBJ1-2, with D perhaps TRBD1 (5 bases). Germline CDR1 SGDLS, CDR2 YYNGEE. V dropped 4 bases and J dropped 5 bases, with 24 bases sitting between them. The CDR3 loop spans 17 amino acids. The CDR3 spells CASSPPVWGESLYGYTF. The CDR3 coding sequence is TGTGCCAGCAGCCCGCCGGTGTGGGGGGAGTCCCTTTATGGCTACACCTTC.

The chain uses TRBV27 and TRBJ2-3; D is undetermined. The CDR3 covers 13 residues. Germline CDR1 MNHEY, CDR2 SMNVEV (reference sequence). The V and J ends lost 0 bases and 4 bases respectively, with 5 bases between them. CDR3 bases: TGTGCCAGCAGTTTATCTCGTTCAGATACGCAGTATTTT. Protein sequence: CASSLSRSDTQYF.

V is TRBV6-6 and J is TRBJ1-5; D ambiguous. CDR3 length equals 14 residues. Germline CDR1 and CDR2: MNHNY and SVGAGI (reference sequence). Trimming left V 5 bases short and J 6 bases short, with 14 bases between. The CDR3 coding sequence is TGTGCCAGCAGTCCCCGGGATGGGAGTCAGCCCCAGCATTTT. Translating it yields CASSPRDGSQPQHF.

This clone was counted once. The chain couples TRBV19 to TRBJ1-4, with D tentatively TRBD1 (5 bases). Germline CDR1 and CDR2: LNHDA and SQIVND (reference sequence). The CDR3 has 13 amino acids. The germline V and J ends were trimmed by 4 bases and 6 bases, with 9 bases remaining between them. The CDR3 sequence: CASSRQGYEKLFF. In nucleotides, the CDR3 is TGTGCCAGTAGTAGGCAGGGCTATGAAAAACTGTTTTTT.

The V call is TRBV6-1, the J call TRBJ2-7; 12 bases align to TRBD2. V was pared by 8 bases and J by 4 bases, with 3 bases of the junction left unmatched. The CDR3 is 13 amino acids. The germline gives CDR1 MNHNS, CDR2 SASEGT. Here the CDR3 DNA reads TGTGCCAGCTGTGGGACTAGCGGGTACGAGCAGTACTTC. It yields the protein CASCGTSGYEQYF.

The chain combines TRBV6-6 with TRBJ1-2, with 9 bases that match TRBD1. Per the germline V gene, CDR1 is MNHNY and CDR2 is SVGAGI (reference sequence). CDR3 length: 13 residues. V lost 5 bases to trimming and J lost 6 bases; unmatched junction nucleotides: 4. CDR3 amino acids: CASSDRGFDGYTF. DNA of the CDR3: TGTGCCAGCAGTGACAGGGGGTTTGATGGCTACACCTTC.

The chain joins TRBV27 to TRBJ2-1; 8 bases line up with TRBD1. This CDR3 has 14 residues. The trim removed 5 bases at V and 1 base at J, leaving 1 base unmatched. Per germline, CDR1 MNHEY and CDR2 SMNVEV (reference sequence). This CDR3 reads CASSRQGSYNEQFF. The CDR3 coding sequence is TGTGCCAGCAGTAGACAGGGGTCCTACAATGAGCAGTTCTTC.

This rearrangement joins TRBV7-9 to TRBJ2-2; D uncertain. The CDR3 runs to 12 residues. V gave up 3 bases and J gave up 4 bases, with 3 bases separating them. The germline gives CDR1 SEHNR, CDR2 FQNEAQ (reference sequence). CDR3 bases: TGTGCCAGCAGCTTTATCACCGGGGAGCTGTTTTTT. Translating it yields CASSFITGELFF.

V gene TRBV5-1 combines with J gene TRBJ1-2, with a weak D call TRBD1 (5 bases). The CDR3 runs to 13 residues. V lost 4 bases and J lost 8, with 15 bases in between. Germline V CDR1 and CDR2: SGHRS, YFSETQ. This CDR3 reads CASSPPGGYGYTF. The CDR3 nucleotides read TGCGCCAGCAGCCCCCCCGGGGGTTACGGCTACACCTTC.

The chain links TRBV12-5 to TRBJ1-5, with unresolved D. There are 14 residues in the CDR3. V lost 6 bases to trimming and J lost 6 bases, with 15 bases between them. Looked up from germline, CDR1 is LGHNT and CDR2 is FRNRAP. Here the CDR3 reads CASGTTRGGQPQHF. The CDR3 nucleotides read TGTGCTAGTGGAACAACACGGGGAGGTCAGCCCCAGCATTTT.